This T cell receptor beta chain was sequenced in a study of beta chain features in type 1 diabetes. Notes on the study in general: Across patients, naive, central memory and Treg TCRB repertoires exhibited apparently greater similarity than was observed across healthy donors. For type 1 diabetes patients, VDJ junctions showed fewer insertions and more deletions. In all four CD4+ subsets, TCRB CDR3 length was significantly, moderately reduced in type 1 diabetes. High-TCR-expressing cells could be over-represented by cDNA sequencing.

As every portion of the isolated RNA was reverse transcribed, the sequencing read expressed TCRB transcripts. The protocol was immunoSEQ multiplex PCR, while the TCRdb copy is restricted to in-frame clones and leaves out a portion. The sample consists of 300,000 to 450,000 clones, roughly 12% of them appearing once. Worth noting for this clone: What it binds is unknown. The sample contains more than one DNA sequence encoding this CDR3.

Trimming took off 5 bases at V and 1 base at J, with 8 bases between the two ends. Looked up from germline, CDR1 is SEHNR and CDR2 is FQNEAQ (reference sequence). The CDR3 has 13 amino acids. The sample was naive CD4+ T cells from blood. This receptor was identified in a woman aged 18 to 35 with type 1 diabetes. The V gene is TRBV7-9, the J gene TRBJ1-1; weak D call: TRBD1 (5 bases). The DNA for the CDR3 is TGTGCCAGCAGCCTAACAGGGAACACTGAAGCTTTCTTT. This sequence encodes CASSLTGNTEAFF.